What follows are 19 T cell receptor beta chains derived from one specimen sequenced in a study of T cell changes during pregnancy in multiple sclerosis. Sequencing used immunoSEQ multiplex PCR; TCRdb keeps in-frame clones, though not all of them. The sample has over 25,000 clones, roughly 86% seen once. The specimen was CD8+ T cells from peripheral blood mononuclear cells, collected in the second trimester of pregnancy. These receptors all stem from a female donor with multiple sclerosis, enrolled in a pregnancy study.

Here the CDR3 DNA reads TGTGCCAGCAGCGCGGGACTTTCGAGCTCTGGAAACACCATATATTTT. Protein sequence: CASSAGLSSSGNTIYF. This rearrangement joins TRBV9 to TRBJ1-3; perhaps TRBD1 as D (5 bases). The V end lost 3 bases, the J end lost 0 bases, and 13 bases lay between the germline ends. The CDR3 sequence is 16 residues long. Germline values: CDR1 SGDLS, CDR2 YYNGEE.

CDR3 loop: CASSPLGRGGHEQFF. CDR3 DNA sequence: TGCGCCAGCAGCCCCCTTGGGCGGGGGGGCCATGAGCAGTTCTTC. The V and J genes are TRBV4-1 and TRBJ2-1; 9 bases match TRBD2. The CDR3 totals 15 residues. Unmatched junction bases numbered 9, after V lost 4 bases and J lost 8 bases. The germline V gene has CDR1 MGHRA and CDR2 YSYEKL.

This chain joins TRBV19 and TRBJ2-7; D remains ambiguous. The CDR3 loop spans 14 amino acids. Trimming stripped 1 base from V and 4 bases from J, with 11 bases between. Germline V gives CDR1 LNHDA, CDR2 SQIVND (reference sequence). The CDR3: CASSIGQASYEQYF. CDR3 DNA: TGTGCCAGTAGTATAGGGCAGGCGAGTTACGAGCAGTACTTC.

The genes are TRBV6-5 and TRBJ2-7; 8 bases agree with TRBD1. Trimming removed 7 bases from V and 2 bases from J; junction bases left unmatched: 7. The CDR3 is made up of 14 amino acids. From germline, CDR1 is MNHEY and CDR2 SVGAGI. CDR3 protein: CASNRQGNAYEQYF. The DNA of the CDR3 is TGTGCCAGCAACCGACAGGGGAATGCCTACGAGCAGTACTTC.

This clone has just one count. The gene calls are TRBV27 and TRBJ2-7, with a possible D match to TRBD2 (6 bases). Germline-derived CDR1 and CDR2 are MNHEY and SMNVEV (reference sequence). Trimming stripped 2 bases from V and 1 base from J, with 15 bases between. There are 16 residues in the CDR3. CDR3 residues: CASSLKLGGRSYEQYF. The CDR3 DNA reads TGTGCCAGCAGTTTAAAGTTGGGGGGTAGGTCCTACGAGCAGTACTTC.

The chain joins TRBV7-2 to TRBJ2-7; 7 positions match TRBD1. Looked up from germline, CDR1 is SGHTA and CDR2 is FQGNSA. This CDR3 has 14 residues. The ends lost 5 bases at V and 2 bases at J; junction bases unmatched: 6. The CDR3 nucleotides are TGTGCCAGCAGCCCGGACAGGTTTCCCTACGAGCAGTACTTC. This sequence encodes CASSPDRFPYEQYF.

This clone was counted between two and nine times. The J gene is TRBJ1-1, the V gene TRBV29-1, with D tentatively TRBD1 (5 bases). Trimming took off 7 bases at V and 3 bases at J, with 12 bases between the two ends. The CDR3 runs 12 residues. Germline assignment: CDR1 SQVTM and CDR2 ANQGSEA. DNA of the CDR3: TGCAGCGGGCGGGGGTGGGACACTGAAGCTTTCTTT. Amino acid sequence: CSGRGWDTEAFF.

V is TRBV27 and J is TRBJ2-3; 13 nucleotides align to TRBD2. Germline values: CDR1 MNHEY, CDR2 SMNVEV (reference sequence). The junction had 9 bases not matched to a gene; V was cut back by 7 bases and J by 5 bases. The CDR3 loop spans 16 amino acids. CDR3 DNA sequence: TGTGCCAGCACCCCCCGACTAGCGGGGGGACTAGATACGCAGTATTTT. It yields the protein CASTPRLAGGLDTQYF.

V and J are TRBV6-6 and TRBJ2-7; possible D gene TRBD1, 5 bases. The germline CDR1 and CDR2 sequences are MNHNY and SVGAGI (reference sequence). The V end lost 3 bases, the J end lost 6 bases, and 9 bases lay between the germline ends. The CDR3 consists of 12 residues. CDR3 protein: CASSYSRVEQYF. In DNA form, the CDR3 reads TGTGCCAGCAGTTATTCCAGGGTCGAGCAGTACTTC.

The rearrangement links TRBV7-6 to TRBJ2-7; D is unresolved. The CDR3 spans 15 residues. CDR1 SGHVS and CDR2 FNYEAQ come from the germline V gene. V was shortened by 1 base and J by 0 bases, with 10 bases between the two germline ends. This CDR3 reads CASSLGGASSYEQYF. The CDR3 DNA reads TGTGCCAGCAGCTTAGGAGGTGCGAGCTCCTACGAGCAGTACTTC.

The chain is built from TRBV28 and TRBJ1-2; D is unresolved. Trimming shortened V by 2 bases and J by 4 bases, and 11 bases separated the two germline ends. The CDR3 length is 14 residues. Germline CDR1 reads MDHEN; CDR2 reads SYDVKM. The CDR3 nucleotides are TGTGCCAGCAGTTTACACGTAGCGAGCTATGGCTACACCTTC. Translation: CASSLHVASYGYTF.

The CDR3 loop is CAISDKGNQPQHF. CDR3 coding DNA: TGTGCCATCAGTGATAAGGGGAATCAGCCCCAGCATTTT. The rearrangement joins TRBV10-3 to TRBJ1-5; a weak D match, TRBD1 (5 bases). The CDR3 is made up of 13 amino acids. With 3 bases removed from V and 4 bases from J, the gap between germline ends came to 7 bases. CDR1 and CDR2 (germline): ENHRY, SYGVKD.

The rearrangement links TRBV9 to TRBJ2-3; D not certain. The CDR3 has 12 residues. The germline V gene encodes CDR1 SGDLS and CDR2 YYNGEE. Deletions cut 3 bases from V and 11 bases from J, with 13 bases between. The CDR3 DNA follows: TGTGCCAGCAGCGCCGACTCGGGTCTGCAGTATTTT. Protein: CASSADSGLQYF. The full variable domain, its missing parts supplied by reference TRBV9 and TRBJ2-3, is DSGVTQTPKHLITATGQRVTLRCSPRSGDLSVYWYQQSLDQGLQFLIQYYNGEERAKGNILERFSAQQFPDLHSELNLSSLELGDSALYFCASSADSGLQYFGPGTRLTVL.

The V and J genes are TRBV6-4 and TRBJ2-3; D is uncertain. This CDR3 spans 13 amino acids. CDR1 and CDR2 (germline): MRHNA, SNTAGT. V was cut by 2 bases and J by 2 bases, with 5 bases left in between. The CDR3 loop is CASSDTPTDTQYF. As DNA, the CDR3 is TGTGCCAGCAGTGACACACCCACAGATACGCAGTATTTT.

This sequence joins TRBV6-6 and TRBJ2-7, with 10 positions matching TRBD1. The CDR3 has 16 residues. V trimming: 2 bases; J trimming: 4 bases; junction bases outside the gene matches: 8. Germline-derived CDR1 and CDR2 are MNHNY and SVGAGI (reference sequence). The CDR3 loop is CASSYKRGDRGYEQYF. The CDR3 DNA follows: TGTGCCAGCAGTTACAAACGGGGGGACAGGGGTTACGAGCAGTACTTC.

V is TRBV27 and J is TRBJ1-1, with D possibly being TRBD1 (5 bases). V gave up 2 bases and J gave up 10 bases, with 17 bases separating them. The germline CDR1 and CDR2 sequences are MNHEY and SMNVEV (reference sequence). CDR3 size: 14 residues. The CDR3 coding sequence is TGTGCCAGCAGTTTAGGGGGATGGGGAGGGGTAGCTTTCTTT. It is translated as CASSLGGWGGVAFF.

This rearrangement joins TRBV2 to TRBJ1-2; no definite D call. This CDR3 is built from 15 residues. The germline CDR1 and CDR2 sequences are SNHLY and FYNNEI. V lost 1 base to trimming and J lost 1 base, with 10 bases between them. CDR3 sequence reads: CASSEVPALNYGYTF. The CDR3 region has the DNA TGTGCCAGCAGTGAAGTCCCCGCACTTAACTATGGCTACACCTTC. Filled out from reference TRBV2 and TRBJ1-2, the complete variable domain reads EPEVTQTPSHQVTQMGQEVILRCVPISNHLYFYWYRQILGQKVEFLVSFYNNEISEKSEIFDDQFSVERPDGSNFTLKIRSTKLEDSAMYFCASSEVPALNYGYTFGSGTRLTVV.

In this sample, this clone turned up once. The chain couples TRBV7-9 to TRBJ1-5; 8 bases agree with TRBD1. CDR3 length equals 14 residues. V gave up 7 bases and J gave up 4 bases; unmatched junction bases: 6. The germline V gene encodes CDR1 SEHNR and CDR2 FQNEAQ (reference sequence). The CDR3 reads CASNAGTGNQPQHF. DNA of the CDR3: TGTGCCAGCAACGCCGGGACAGGAAATCAGCCCCAGCATTTT.

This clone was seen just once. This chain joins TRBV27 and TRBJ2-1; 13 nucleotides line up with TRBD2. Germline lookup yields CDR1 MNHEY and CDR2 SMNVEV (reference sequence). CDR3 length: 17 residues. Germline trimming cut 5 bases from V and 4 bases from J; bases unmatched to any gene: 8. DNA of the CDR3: TGTGCCAGCAGTCTGCGGACTAGCGGGGGACCGTACAATGAGCAGTTCTTC. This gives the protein CASSLRTSGGPYNEQFF.